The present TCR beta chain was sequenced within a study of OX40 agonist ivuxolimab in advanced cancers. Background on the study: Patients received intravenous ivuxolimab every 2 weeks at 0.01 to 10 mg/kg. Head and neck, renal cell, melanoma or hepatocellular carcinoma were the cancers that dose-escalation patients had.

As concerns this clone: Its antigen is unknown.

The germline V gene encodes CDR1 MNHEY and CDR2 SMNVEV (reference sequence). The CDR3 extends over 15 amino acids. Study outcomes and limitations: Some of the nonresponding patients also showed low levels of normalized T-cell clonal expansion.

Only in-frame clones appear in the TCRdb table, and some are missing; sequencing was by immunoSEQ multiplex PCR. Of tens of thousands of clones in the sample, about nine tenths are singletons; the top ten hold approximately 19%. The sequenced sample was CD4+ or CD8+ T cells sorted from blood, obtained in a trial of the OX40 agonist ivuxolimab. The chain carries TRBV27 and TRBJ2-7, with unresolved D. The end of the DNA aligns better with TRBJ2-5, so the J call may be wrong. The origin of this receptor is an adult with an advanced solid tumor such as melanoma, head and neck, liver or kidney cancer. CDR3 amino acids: CASSLSLATVETQYF. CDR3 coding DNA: TGTGCCAGCAGTTTATCGTTGGCTACGGTCGAGACCCAGTACTTC.